At least ten counts were recorded for the clone carrying this T cell receptor beta chain. Its specificity is not known. The data originate from a study of identical twins. CDR3 length: 14 residues. V lost 3 bases, J lost 5 bases, and 5 bases stayed unmatched. Whole-study findings and limits: The models systematically underestimated how much out-of-frame TCR alpha was shared in monozygotic twins.

TCRdb re-called the 5' RACE reads through MiXCR, storing one row per CDR3 protein. The table records around 550,000 distinct CDR3 sequences, roughly 15% of them present only once. The same sample was also used in a study of yellow fever vaccine responses in identical twins.

The clonotype was recovered from a woman between 18 and 29 years old in good health. Sequenced material: CD4+ T cells sorted from blood. The V call is TRBV12-3 or TRBV12-4, the J call TRBJ1-2; 8 bases match TRBD1. For the CDR3, the DNA is TGTGCCAGCAGTTTTTCAGGGGGCGGGTATGGCTACACCTTC. This gives the protein CASSFSGGGYGYTF.